This TCR beta chain emerged from a study of PD-1 blockade in classical Hodgkin lymphoma. Broader study findings: Healthy donors reportedly exceeded newly diagnosed patients in baseline TCR diversity. Patients who initiated nivolumab within 1 year of ASCT were excluded.

V lost 5 bases and J 2 bases, leaving 7 bases between the germline ends. Germline V CDR1 and CDR2: MDHEN, SYDVKM. CDR3 size: 12 residues. Assay: immunoSEQ multiplex PCR; the TCRdb copy retains only in-frame clones and omits some. The sample contains about 15,000 clones, approximately 88% of which appear only once. Brentuximab vedotin exposure varied among the patients, all of whom had relapsed after autologous stem cell transplantation. A few counts support this clone. Antigen specificity is unknown. The TCR sequence derives from a human donor with classical Hodgkin lymphoma. This specimen consisted of peripheral blood mononuclear cells (PBMCs), obtained before the second cycle of nivolumab. The chain is built from TRBV28 and TRBJ2-7, with D unclear. In DNA, the CDR3 is TGTGCCAGCAGTAGCAGCACCTACGAGCAGTACTTC. Its protein is CASSSSTYEQYF.